Shown below are 6 T cell receptor beta chains from a single sample sequenced in a study of shared clonotypes between healthy human individuals. Terminally differentiated effector memory CD45RA+ cells were excluded from the naive CD8 cells, which were CD45RO-negative and positively selected for CCR7. The method was immunoSEQ multiplex PCR; TCRdb's version includes in-frame clones alone and lacks a portion of them. The data contain roughly 2.1 million clones, 85% to 95% of them singletons. The sequenced sample was naive CD8+ T cells from PBMCs. The receptors shown here come from a man aged 18-30 years in good health. Some clones in this sample may be carry-over from other donors' samples.

The rearrangement joins TRBV28 to TRBJ1-3; unclear D gene. The CDR3 has 13 residues. V lost 5 bases and J lost 4, with 9 bases in between. Germline V gene data show CDR1 as MDHEN and CDR2 as SYDVKM. Written as DNA, the CDR3 is TGTGCCAGCAGTCTAACCAGGGGAAACACCATATATTTT. Residues: CASSLTRGNTIYF. The full variable domain, with the rest looked up from reference TRBV28 and TRBJ1-3, is DVKVTQSSRYLVKRTGEKVFLECVQDMDHENMFWYRQDPGLGLRLIYFSYDVKMKEKGDIPEGYSVSREKKERFSLILESASTNQTSMYLCASSLTRGNTIYFGEGSWLTVV.

The chain recombines TRBV27 with TRBJ1-5, with TRBD1 identical over 7 bases. Germline CDR1 and CDR2: MNHEY and SMNVEV (reference sequence). There are 17 residues in the CDR3. V lost 1 base, J lost 5 bases, and 11 bases stayed unmatched. The CDR3 loop is CASSLYRGDLGDQPQHF. CDR3 bases: TGTGCCAGCAGTTTATACAGGGGTGACCTCGGTGATCAGCCCCAGCATTTT.

The chain joins TRBV14 to TRBJ2-1; D ambiguous. From germline, CDR1 is SGHDN and CDR2 FVKESK. V was cut by 2 bases and J by 6 bases, with 17 bases left in between. CDR3 length: 16 residues. The CDR3 is CASSQSPGHFFNEQFF. Written as DNA, the CDR3 is TGTGCCAGCAGCCAATCCCCCGGGCATTTCTTCAATGAGCAGTTCTTC. The full variable domain, its missing parts supplied by reference TRBV14 and TRBJ2-1, is EAGVTQFPSHSVIEKGQTVTLRCDPISGHDNLYWYRRVMGKEIKFLLHFVKESKQDESGMPNNRFLAERTGGTYSTLKVQPAELEDSGVYFCASSQSPGHFFNEQFFGPGTRLTVL.

The rearrangement joins TRBV27 to TRBJ2-7, with 16 positions matching TRBD2. The germline gives CDR1 MNHEY, CDR2 SMNVEV (reference sequence). With 8 bases clipped from V and 1 base from J, the junction kept 11 bases outside the gene matches. The CDR3 contains 18 residues. CDR3 amino acids: CASSPQGLAGGPSYEQYF. DNA of the CDR3: TGTGCCAGCTCTCCACAGGGACTAGCGGGAGGGCCATCCTACGAGCAGTACTTC.

V and J are TRBV27 and TRBJ1-3; unclear D gene. The CDR3 runs 14 residues. Germline loops: CDR1 MNHEY, CDR2 SMNVEV (reference sequence). CDR3 sequence (DNA): TGTGCGACTGACGGGAACCACTCTGGAAACACCATATATTTT. Amino acid sequence: CATDGNHSGNTIYF.

The rearrangement joins TRBV5-4 to TRBJ2-5; possibly TRBD2 for D (6 bases). V was cut by 3 bases and J by 3 bases, with 6 bases left in between. The CDR3 spans 12 residues. Germline CDR1 reads SGHNT; CDR2 reads YYREEE (reference sequence). CDR3 DNA: TGTGCCAGCAGCTGGGGGGAAGAGACCCAGTACTTC. It yields the protein CASSWGEETQYF.